These 23 T cell receptor beta chains were sequenced from one sample in a study of siplizumab effects on memory and regulatory T cells. Assay used: immunoSEQ multiplex PCR; TCRdb lists only in-frame clones, some missing. The sample has approximately 84,000 clones, 85% to 95% seen once. The sequenced sample was CD8+ T cells sorted from blood. The source of these receptors is a human donor in good health.

The CDR3 sequence: CASSSYEAQPQHF. The CDR3 nucleotides read TGTGCCAGCAGTTCTTACGAGGCTCAGCCCCAGCATTTT. The V call is TRBV6-6, the J call TRBJ1-5; D unclear. Germline lookup yields CDR1 MNHNY and CDR2 SVGAGI (reference sequence). This CDR3 has 13 amino acids. The V end lost 4 bases, the J end lost 6 bases, and 10 bases lay between the germline ends.

The rearrangement links TRBV7-9 to TRBJ1-1; D is uncertain. Germline CDR1 and CDR2: SEHNR and FQNEAQ (reference sequence). V lost 1 base and J lost 0, with 0 bases in between. CDR3 length equals 12 residues. The CDR3 nucleotides read TGTGCCAGCAGCTTAGTGAACACTGAAGCTTTCTTT. As protein: CASSLVNTEAFF.

The chain is built from TRBV5-1 and TRBJ1-2; D is uncertain. CDR1 is SGHRS, CDR2 YFSETQ, per germline. Trimming pared 1 base from V and 3 bases from J, leaving 13 bases between. This CDR3 is 15 amino acids long. The CDR3, as DNA: TGCGCCAGCAGCTTGCTGGGTGGGATAGACTATGGCTACACCTTC. Amino acids: CASSLLGGIDYGYTF.

The CDR3 DNA sequence: TGTGCCAGCAGGGACGGGGACGTTTATAATTCACCCCTCCACTTT. Its translation is CASRDGDVYNSPLHF. The chain recombines TRBV2 with TRBJ1-6, with a tentative D call TRBD1 (5 bases). The CDR3 loop spans 15 amino acids. V shed 6 bases and J shed 4 bases, with 13 bases lying between them. Germline loops: CDR1 SNHLY, CDR2 FYNNEI.

This clone was counted a single time. CDR3 sequence reads: CASTDGSADTQYF. CDR3 sequence (DNA): TGCGCCAGCACGGATGGGTCTGCAGATACGCAGTATTTT. The V gene is TRBV5-1, the J gene TRBJ2-3, with unresolved D. Trimming removed 6 bases at V and 4 bases at J, with 12 bases between. This CDR3 comprises 13 residues. Germline V gene data show CDR1 as SGHRS and CDR2 as YFSETQ.

This clone turned up a few times. The genes are TRBV2 and TRBJ2-7; 7 bases agree with TRBD1. Per germline, CDR1 SNHLY and CDR2 FYNNEI. The CDR3 is 13 amino acids. V dropped 5 bases and J dropped 2; count of bases not matched to a gene: 3. This CDR3 reads CASSQGVTYEQYF. DNA for the CDR3: TGTGCCAGCAGTCAGGGGGTCACCTACGAGCAGTACTTC.

The gene calls are TRBV19 and TRBJ2-1; TRBD2 aligns across 7 bases. Germline trimming cut 6 bases from V and 6 bases from J; bases unmatched to any gene: 5. The length of the CDR3 is 13 residues. CDR1 LNHDA and CDR2 SQIVND come from the germline V gene (reference sequence). Here the CDR3 reads CASSSSGLNEQFF. CDR3 DNA: TGTGCCAGTAGCTCTAGCGGCCTCAATGAGCAGTTCTTC.

The count of this clone is one. This chain connects TRBV6-1 to TRBJ2-7, with a weak D call TRBD2 (7 bases). Trimming left V 6 bases short and J 5 bases short, with 8 bases between. Germline CDR1 is MNHNS and CDR2 is SASEGT. This CDR3 region has 11 residues. CDR3 sequence (DNA): TGTGCCAGCAGGGGGGGGCACGAGCAGTACTTC. Encoded protein: CASRGGHEQYF.

The rearrangement joins TRBV10-3 to TRBJ2-2, with D perhaps matching TRBD2 (5 bases). Between the trimmed V and J ends, which lost 6 bases and 2 bases, there was a span of 13 bases. The CDR3 has 15 residues. Germline CDR1 ENHRY, CDR2 SYGVKD. Here the CDR3 DNA reads TGTGCCATCAGCTTACACCGGGAAAACACCGGGGAGCTGTTTTTT. Its translation: CAISLHRENTGELFF.

This chain joins TRBV6-1 and TRBJ2-6, with D hard to call. Germline assignment: CDR1 MNHNS and CDR2 SASEGT. Trimming pared 3 bases from V and 1 base from J, leaving 4 bases between. The CDR3 contains 14 residues. CDR3: CASSDLSGANVLTF. In DNA, the CDR3 is TGTGCCAGCAGTGACCTGTCTGGGGCCAACGTCCTGACTTTC.

This chain links TRBV7-6 with TRBJ2-7; 8 bases are a match to TRBD2. Germline lookup yields CDR1 SGHVS and CDR2 FNYEAQ. With 1 base clipped from V and 11 bases from J, the junction kept 4 bases outside the gene matches. The CDR3 has 12 residues. This CDR3 reads CASSLGSGGKYF. CDR3 nucleotides: TGTGCCAGCAGCTTAGGGAGCGGGGGAAAGTACTTC.

The chain joins TRBV19 to TRBJ2-5; 8 bases match TRBD1. The germline V gene has CDR1 LNHDA and CDR2 SQIVND (reference sequence). The CDR3 totals 13 residues. Trimming removed 6 bases from V and 5 bases from J; junction bases left unmatched: 5. CDR3 nucleotide sequence: TGTGCCAGTAGGCAGGGGGCGGGGGAGACCCAGTACTTC. Encoded protein: CASRQGAGETQYF. The full variable domain, rest sourced from reference TRBV19 and TRBJ2-5, is DGGITQSPKYLFRKEGQNVTLSCEQNLNHDAMYWYRQDPGQGLRLIYYSQIVNDFQKGDIAEGYSVSREKKESFPLTVTSAQKNPTAFYLCASRQGAGETQYFGPGTRLLVL.

The chain has TRBV27 and TRBJ2-1; 9 positions agree with TRBD1. CDR3 length: 16 amino acids. Trimming removed 1 base from V and 3 bases from J; junction bases left unmatched: 4. The germline V gene has CDR1 MNHEY and CDR2 SMNVEV (reference sequence). The CDR3 DNA sequence: TGTGCCAGCAGTTTATTGACAGGGGGACACTACAATGAGCAGTTCTTC. Translated: CASSLLTGGHYNEQFF.

The gene calls are TRBV9 and TRBJ2-2; D is uncertain. V was trimmed by 0 bases and J by 5 bases, leaving 5 bases between them. CDR3 length: 13 residues. CDR1 SGDLS and CDR2 YYNGEE come from the germline V gene. The CDR3 nucleotides are TGTGCCAGCAGCGTAGAAGAAACCGGGGAGCTGTTTTTT. Amino acids: CASSVEETGELFF.

The chain combines TRBV19 with TRBJ2-1; 10 nucleotides match TRBD2. Germline V gene lookup returns CDR1 LNHDA and CDR2 SQIVND (reference sequence). The CDR3 totals 16 residues. Trimming cost V 3 bases and J 5 bases; bases outside gene matches: 7. CDR3 loop: CASSITFSGRDNEQFF. The DNA for the CDR3 is TGTGCCAGTAGTATTACGTTCAGCGGGAGGGACAATGAGCAGTTCTTC.

This rearrangement joins TRBV15 to TRBJ1-1; TRBD1 is a possible D gene (5 bases). Between the trimmed V and J ends, which lost 1 base and 5 bases, there was a span of 14 bases. Germline CDR1 reads LNHNV; CDR2 reads YYDKDF (reference sequence). The CDR3 consists of 15 residues. Here the CDR3 reads CATSRVGNRKTEAFF. Written as DNA, the CDR3 is TGTGCCACCAGCAGAGTAGGAAACAGGAAGACTGAAGCTTTCTTT.

The J gene is TRBJ2-5, the V gene TRBV27; D is ambiguous. Germline V gene sequence: CDR1 MNHEY, CDR2 SMNVEV (reference sequence). Trimming removed 5 bases from V and 2 bases from J, with 15 bases in between. The CDR3 is 15 residues long. Here the CDR3 reads CASSKGGRIQETQYF. The CDR3 DNA reads TGTGCCAGCAGTAAAGGCGGCAGAATTCAAGAGACCCAGTACTTC.

V is TRBV7-9 and J is TRBJ2-1, with D maybe TRBD1 (5 bases). The CDR3 is 15 residues long. The V end was cut by 4 bases, the J end by 0 bases, with 10 bases between. Germline assignment: CDR1 SEHNR and CDR2 FQNEAQ (reference sequence). The CDR3 coding sequence is TGTGCCAGCAGCTGGACACTGAGCTCCTACAATGAGCAGTTCTTC. Protein: CASSWTLSSYNEQFF.

The chain uses TRBV11-2 and TRBJ2-1, with TRBD2 matching 8 bases. Germline V gene data show CDR1 as SGHAT and CDR2 as FQNNGV. The CDR3 length is 15 residues. V gave up 3 bases and J gave up 12 bases; unmatched junction bases: 13. CDR3 residues: CASSFVGRGKVWQFF. The CDR3 nucleotides read TGTGCCAGCAGCTTCGTCGGGAGGGGTAAGGTCTGGCAGTTCTTC.

This chain links TRBV7-9 with TRBJ2-5; D may be TRBD1 (6 bases). V dropped 6 bases and J dropped 3 bases, with 11 bases sitting between them. The germline gives CDR1 SEHNR, CDR2 FQNEAQ (reference sequence). This CDR3 has 13 residues. CDR3 DNA sequence: TGTGCCAGCAGTGACAGGAACGAAGAGACCCAGTACTTC. This translates into CASSDRNEETQYF.

The chain links TRBV27 to TRBJ2-7, with 8 nucleotides matching TRBD2. Trimming cost V 0 bases and J 0 bases; bases outside gene matches: 4. The CDR3 is 16 amino acids. The germline gives CDR1 MNHEY, CDR2 SMNVEV (reference sequence). This CDR3 reads CASSLSGGRSSYEQYF. CDR3 DNA: TGTGCCAGCAGTTTATCGGGCGGGAGGAGCTCCTACGAGCAGTACTTC.

The rearrangement links TRBV7-9 to TRBJ2-2; TRBD2 might be the D (6 bases). The V end was cut by 2 bases, the J end by 4 bases, with 11 bases between. The CDR3 covers 15 residues. Germline V gene sequence: CDR1 SEHNR, CDR2 FQNEAQ (reference sequence). The CDR3 here is CASSLILAVTGELFF. CDR3 sequence (DNA): TGTGCCAGCAGCTTAATACTAGCAGTCACCGGGGAGCTGTTTTTT.

The chain links TRBV9 to TRBJ2-3, with a tentative D call TRBD1 (6 bases). The germline V gene has CDR1 SGDLS and CDR2 YYNGEE. Trimming pared 0 bases from V and 2 bases from J, leaving 13 bases between. The CDR3 is 16 residues long. The CDR3 is CASSVGEGGPTDTQYF. CDR3 DNA sequence: TGTGCCAGCAGCGTAGGTGAAGGGGGACCCACAGATACGCAGTATTTT.